The T cell receptor beta chain under discussion was sequenced for a study of shared clonotypes between healthy human individuals. CDR3 length: 16 amino acids. Looked up from germline, CDR1 is SQVTM and CDR2 is ANQGSEA. Trimming pared 4 bases from V and 4 bases from J, leaving 22 bases between. The study's findings and limits: Larger estimated richness was generally seen in naive subsets than in memory subsets. Generation probabilities were higher for clonotypes shared across all four sorted-subset donors than for unshared ones.

Assay execution took place at the deep level. Each sorted subset replicate got 200 ng genomic DNA, 25,000 to 35,000 genomes. The table came from immunoSEQ multiplex PCR; TCRdb's copy has only in-frame clones and leaves some out. The sample has approximately 500,000 clones; 90% to 96% are singletons. A remark on this clone: Its antigen is still unknown.

This clonotype was sampled from a woman aged 30 to 39 in good health. The chain has TRBV29-1 and TRBJ2-5, with a possible D match to TRBD2 (5 bases). Sequencing was performed on naive CD4+ T cells sorted from blood. Subset given: CD45RA+ positively selected. CDR3: CSVALGLGRAGETQYF. The CDR3 bases are TGCAGCGTTGCCCTCGGGCTAGGCCGCGCGGGAGAGACCCAGTACTTC. Filled out from reference TRBV29-1 and TRBJ2-5, the complete variable domain reads SAVISQKPSRDICQRGTSLTIQCQVDSQVTMMFWYRQQPGQSLTLIATANQGSEATYESGFVIDKFPISRPNLTFSTLTVSNMSPEDSSIYLCSVALGLGRAGETQYFGPGTRLLVL.